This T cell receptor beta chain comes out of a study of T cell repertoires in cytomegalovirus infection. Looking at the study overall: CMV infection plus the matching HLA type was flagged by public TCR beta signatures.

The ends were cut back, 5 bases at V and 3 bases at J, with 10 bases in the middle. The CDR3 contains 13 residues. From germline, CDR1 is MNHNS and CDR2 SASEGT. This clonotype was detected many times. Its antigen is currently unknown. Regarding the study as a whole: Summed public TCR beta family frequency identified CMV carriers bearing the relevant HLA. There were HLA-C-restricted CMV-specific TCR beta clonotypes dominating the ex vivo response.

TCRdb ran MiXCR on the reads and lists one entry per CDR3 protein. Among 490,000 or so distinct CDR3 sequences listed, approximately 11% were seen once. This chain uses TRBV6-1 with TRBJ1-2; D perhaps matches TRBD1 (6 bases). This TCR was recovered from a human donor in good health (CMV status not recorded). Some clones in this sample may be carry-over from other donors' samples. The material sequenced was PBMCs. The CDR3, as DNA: TGTGCCAGCAGTACCCGGACAGACTATGGCTACACCTTC. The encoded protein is CASSTRTDYGYTF.